This T cell receptor (beta chain) was captured by sequencing in a study of blood T cell repertoires in COVID-19. Across the whole study: The United States, Italy and Spain provided the acute and convalescent COVID-19 samples. Nucleic acid was either cDNA or gDNA, and it came from T cells, B-cell-depleted T cells, or PBMCs.

Original methodology: It was from reference gene primer amplification that nucleated cell counts were estimated. Here immunoSEQ multiplex PCR was the method, and the copy in TCRdb shows in-frame clones only, minus some. V and J calls and clone size are given by that table; D and trimming were obtained from the DNA. The table shows some 190,000 clones, with more than 75% occurring only once. Germline V gene lookup returns CDR1 KGHSH and CDR2 LQKENI. The CDR3 contains 12 residues. Germline trimming cut 8 bases from V and 7 bases from J; bases unmatched to any gene: 4. V is TRBV18 and J is TRBJ1-1; the match to TRBD1 covers 10 bases. Sample: PBMCs or T cells enriched from blood (not recorded which). This receptor was identified in a man in his thirties or forties with acute COVID-19. The CDR3 region has the DNA TGTGCCAGCGAGGGACAGGGGCTTGAAGCTTTCTTT. Protein sequence: CASEGQGLEAFF.